The entry below gives a single TCR beta chain sequence along with its context. Its target is not known. This sample is part of a study of CD8+ T cells in alopecia areata. Isolated RNA was reverse transcribed into cDNA used as the sequencing template. The assay was immunoSEQ multiplex PCR, and TCRdb's table has in-frame clones only and misses some. The sample has 80,000 to 100,000 clones, 41% seen once. V gave up 3 bases and J gave up 6 bases, with 6 bases separating them. The CDR3 consists of 11 residues. Germline V gene lookup returns CDR1 MDHEN and CDR2 SYDVKM. Study-wide findings and caveats: Lesional scalp exceeded normal scalp in clonality, especially in alopecia totalis/universalis.

Sample: CD4+ T cells sorted from blood. The sequence came from a human donor with alopecia areata. The V call is TRBV28, the J call TRBJ2-7; D is ambiguous. As DNA, the CDR3 is TGTGCCAGCAGTTTTCGACTCGAGCAGTACTTC. Its protein product is CASSFRLEQYF.